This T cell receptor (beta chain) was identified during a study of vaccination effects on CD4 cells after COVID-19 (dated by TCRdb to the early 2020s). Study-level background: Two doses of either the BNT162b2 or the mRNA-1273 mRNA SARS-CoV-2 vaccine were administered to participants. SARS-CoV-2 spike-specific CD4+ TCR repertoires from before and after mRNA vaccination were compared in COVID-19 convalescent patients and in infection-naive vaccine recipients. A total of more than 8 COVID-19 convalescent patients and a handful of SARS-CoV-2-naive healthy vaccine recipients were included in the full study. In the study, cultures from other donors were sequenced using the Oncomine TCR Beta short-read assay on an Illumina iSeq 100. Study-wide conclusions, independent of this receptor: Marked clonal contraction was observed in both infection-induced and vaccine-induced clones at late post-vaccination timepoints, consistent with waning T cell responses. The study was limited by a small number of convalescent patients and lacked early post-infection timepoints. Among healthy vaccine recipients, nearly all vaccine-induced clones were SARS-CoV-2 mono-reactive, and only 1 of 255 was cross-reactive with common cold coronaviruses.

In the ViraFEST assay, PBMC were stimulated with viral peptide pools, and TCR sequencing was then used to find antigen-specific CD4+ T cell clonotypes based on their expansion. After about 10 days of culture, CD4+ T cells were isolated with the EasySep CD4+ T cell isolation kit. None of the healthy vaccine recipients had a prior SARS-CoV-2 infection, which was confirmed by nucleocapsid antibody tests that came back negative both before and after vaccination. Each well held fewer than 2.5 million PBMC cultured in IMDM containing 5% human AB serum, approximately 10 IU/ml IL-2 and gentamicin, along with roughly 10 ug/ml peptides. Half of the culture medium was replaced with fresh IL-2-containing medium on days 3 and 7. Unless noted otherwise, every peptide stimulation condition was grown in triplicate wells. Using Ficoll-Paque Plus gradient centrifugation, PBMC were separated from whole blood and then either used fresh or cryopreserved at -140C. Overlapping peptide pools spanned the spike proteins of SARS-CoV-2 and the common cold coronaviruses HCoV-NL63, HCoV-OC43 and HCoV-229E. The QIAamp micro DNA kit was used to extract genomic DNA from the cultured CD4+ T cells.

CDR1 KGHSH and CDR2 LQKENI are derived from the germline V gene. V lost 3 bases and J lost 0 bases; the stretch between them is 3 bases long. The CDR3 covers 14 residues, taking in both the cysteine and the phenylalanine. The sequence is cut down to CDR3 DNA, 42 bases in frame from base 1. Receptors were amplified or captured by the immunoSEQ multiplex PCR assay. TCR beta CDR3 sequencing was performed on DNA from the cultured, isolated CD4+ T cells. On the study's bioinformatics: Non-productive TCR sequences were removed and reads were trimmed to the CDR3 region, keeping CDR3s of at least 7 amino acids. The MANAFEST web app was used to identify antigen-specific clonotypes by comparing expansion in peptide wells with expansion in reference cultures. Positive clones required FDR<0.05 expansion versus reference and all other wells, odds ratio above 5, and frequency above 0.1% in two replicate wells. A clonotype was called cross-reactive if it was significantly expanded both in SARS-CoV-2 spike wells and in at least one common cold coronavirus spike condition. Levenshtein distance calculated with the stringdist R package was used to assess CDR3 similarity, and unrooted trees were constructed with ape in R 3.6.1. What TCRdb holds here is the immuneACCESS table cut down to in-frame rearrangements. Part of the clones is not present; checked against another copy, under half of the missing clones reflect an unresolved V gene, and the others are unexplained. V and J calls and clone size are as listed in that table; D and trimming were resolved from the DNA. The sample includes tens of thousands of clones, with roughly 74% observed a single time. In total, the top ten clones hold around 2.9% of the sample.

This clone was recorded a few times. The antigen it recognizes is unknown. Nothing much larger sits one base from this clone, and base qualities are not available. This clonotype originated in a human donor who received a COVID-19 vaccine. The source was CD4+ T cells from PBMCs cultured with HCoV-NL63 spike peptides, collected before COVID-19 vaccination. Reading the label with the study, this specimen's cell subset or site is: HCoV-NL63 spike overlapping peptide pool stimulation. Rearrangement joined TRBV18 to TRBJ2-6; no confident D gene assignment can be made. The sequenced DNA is TGTGCCAGCTCACCCTACTCTGGGGCCAACGTCCTGACTTTC. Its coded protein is CASSPYSGANVLTF.